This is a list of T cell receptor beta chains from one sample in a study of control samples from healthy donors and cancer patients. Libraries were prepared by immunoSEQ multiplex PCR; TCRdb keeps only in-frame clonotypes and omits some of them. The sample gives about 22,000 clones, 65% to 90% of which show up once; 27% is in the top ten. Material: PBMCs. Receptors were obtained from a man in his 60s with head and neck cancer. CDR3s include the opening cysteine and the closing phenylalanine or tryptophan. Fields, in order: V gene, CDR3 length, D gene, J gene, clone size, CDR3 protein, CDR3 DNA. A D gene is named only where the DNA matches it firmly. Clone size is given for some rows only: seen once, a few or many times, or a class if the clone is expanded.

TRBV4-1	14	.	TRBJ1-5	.	CASSQVWVNQPQHF	TGCGCCAGCAGCCAAGTTTGGGTTAATCAGCCCCAGCATTTT
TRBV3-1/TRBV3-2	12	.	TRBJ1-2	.	CASSQGQLGYTF	TGTGCCAGCAGCCAAGGACAACTTGGCTACACCTTC
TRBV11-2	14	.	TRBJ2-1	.	CASSERGTYNEQFF	TGTGCCAGCAGCGAAAGGGGAACCTACAATGAGCAGTTCTTC
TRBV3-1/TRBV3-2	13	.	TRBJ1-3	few	CASSQVPGNTIYF	TGTGCCAGCAGCCAAGTTCCCGGAAACACCATATATTTT
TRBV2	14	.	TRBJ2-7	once	CASSDWDGAYEQYF	TGTGCCAGCAGTGATTGGGACGGAGCCTACGAGCAGTACTTC
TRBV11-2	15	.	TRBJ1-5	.	CASSLTGNRGQPQHF	TGTGCCAGCAGCTTAACAGGGAATAGGGGTCAGCCCCAGCATTTT
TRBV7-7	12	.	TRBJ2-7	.	CASSTSSGEQYF	TGTGCTAGCAGCACGTCATCGGGGGAGCAGTACTTC
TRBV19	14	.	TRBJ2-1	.	CASSMRDWRNEQFF	TGTGCCAGTAGTATGAGGGACTGGCGTAATGAGCAGTTCTTC
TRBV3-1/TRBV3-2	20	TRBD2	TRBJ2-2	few	CASSQDRGLAGGWGTGELFF	TGTGCCAGCAGCCAAGATCGCGGACTAGCGGGAGGATGGGGCACCGGGGAGCTGTTTTTT
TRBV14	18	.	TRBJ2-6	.	CASSHSIPSGAGANVLTF	TGTGCCAGCAGCCATTCAATCCCGTCAGGGGCTGGGGCCAACGTCCTGACTTTC
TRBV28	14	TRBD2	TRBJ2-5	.	CASSLLGGEETQYF	TGTGCCAGCAGTTTATTGGGGGGGGAAGAGACCCAGTACTTC
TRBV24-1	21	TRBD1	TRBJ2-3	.	CATSDFRGTGASGALTDTQYF	TGTGCCACCAGTGATTTTCGAGGGACAGGGGCTAGCGGAGCTCTCACAGATACGCAGTATTTT
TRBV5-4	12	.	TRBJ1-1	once	CASSFSSVEAFF	TGTGCCAGCAGCTTCTCCAGTGTGGAAGCTTTCTTT
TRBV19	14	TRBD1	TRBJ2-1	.	CASCRDRDRSEQFF	TGTGCCAGTTGCCGGGACAGGGACCGGAGTGAGCAGTTCTTC
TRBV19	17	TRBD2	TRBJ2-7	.	CAGRHIAGGFHQDEQYF	TGTGCCGGACGACATATAGCGGGAGGTTTCCACCAGGACGAGCAGTACTTC
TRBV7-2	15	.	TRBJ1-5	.	CASSSGWRSNQPQHF	TGTGCCAGCAGCTCCGGGTGGCGGAGCAATCAGCCCCAGCATTTT
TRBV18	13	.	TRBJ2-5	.	CASSPGDGETQYF	TGTGCCAGCTCACCAGGGGATGGGGAGACCCAGTACTTC